A single sample gave rise to the 28 T cell receptor beta chains below, sequenced in a study of cytomegalovirus exposure and HLA in healthy donors. PCR primers comprised 60 Vbeta and 13 Jbeta primers. Profiled with immunoSEQ multiplex PCR; TCRdb holds only in-frame clones, not every one. The repertoire holds roughly 120,000 clones, with approximately 72% as singletons. Sequencing was done on a sample of PBMCs. These receptors were taken from a woman aged 40-49 years in good health and CMV-seropositive.

The chain joins TRBV19 to TRBJ1-1, with no clear D. Germline V lookup: CDR1 LNHDA, CDR2 SQIVND (reference sequence). V lost 7 bases to trimming and J lost 5 bases, with 17 bases between them. This CDR3 contains 14 residues. The CDR3, as DNA: TGTGCCAGTATGACCCAGGCGGGGATGACTGAAGCTTTCTTT. Protein: CASMTQAGMTEAFF.

The rearrangement links TRBV5-6 to TRBJ2-5; D possibly corresponds to TRBD1 (6 bases). The CDR3 has 16 amino acids. CDR1 SGHDT and CDR2 YYEEEE come from the germline V gene. Trimming took off 1 base at V and 5 bases at J, with 18 bases between the two ends. CDR3 region: CASSLNPAWGQETQYF. For the CDR3, the DNA is TGTGCCAGCAGCTTGAATCCCGCGTGGGGGCAGGAGACCCAGTACTTC.

This chain joins TRBV7-6 and TRBJ1-1; 12 bases align to TRBD1. Trimming at V came to 1 base and at J to 0 bases, leaving 6 bases not matched to a gene. Germline values: CDR1 SGHVS, CDR2 FNYEAQ. This CDR3 spans 18 amino acids. The CDR3 loop reads CASSLVRDRGLLNTEAFF. The CDR3 DNA is TGTGCCAGCAGCTTAGTCCGGGACAGGGGGCTTTTGAACACTGAAGCTTTCTTT.

Regarding this clone: Other nucleotide sequences from this sample produce the same CDR3. This chain links TRBV5-1 with TRBJ2-7, with 12 bases identical to TRBD2. The CDR3 length is 15 residues. V lost 2 bases to trimming and J lost 1 base; unmatched junction nucleotides: 1. From germline, CDR1 is SGHRS and CDR2 YFSETQ. The CDR3 loop reads CASSLTSGGSYEQYF. In nucleotides, the CDR3 is TGCGCCAGCAGCTTAACTAGCGGGGGGTCCTACGAGCAGTACTTC.

This clone has more than one count but fewer than ten. The V gene is TRBV7-9, the J gene TRBJ2-2; D is unclear. The CDR3 spans 15 residues. Per the germline V gene, CDR1 is SEHNR and CDR2 is FQNEAQ (reference sequence). V lost 2 bases to trimming and J lost 1 base, with 8 bases between them. The CDR3 coding sequence is TGTGCCAGCAGCTTAAACAGCCTGAACACCGGGGAGCTGTTTTTT. Its translation: CASSLNSLNTGELFF.

The V call is TRBV2, the J call TRBJ1-4; D is ambiguous. This CDR3 spans 17 amino acids. CDR1 is SNHLY, CDR2 FYNNEI, per germline. V was clipped by 8 bases and J by 0 bases, with 19 bases between them. CDR3 loop: CASGVQRRTSTNEKLFF. CDR3 nucleotide sequence: TGTGCCAGCGGGGTCCAGCGCCGGACTTCAACTAATGAAAAACTGTTTTTT. Full variable domain (remainder filled in from reference TRBV2 and TRBJ1-4): EPEVTQTPSHQVTQMGQEVILRCVPISNHLYFYWYRQILGQKVEFLVSFYNNEISEKSEIFDDQFSVERPDGSNFTLKIRSTKLEDSAMYFCASGVQRRTSTNEKLFFGSGTQLSVL.

The V call is TRBV6-5, the J call TRBJ1-2, with TRBD1 matching over 7 bases. Germline loops: CDR1 MNHEY, CDR2 SVGAGI. The CDR3 is made up of 13 amino acids. The V and J ends lost 10 bases and 4 bases, in that order; junction bases with no gene match: 9. CDR3 sequence (DNA): TGTGCCACGAGAGGGGGCGATGGCTATGGCTACACCTTC. Translation: CATRGGDGYGYTF.

V usage is TRBV7-2 and J usage is TRBJ2-5, with D possibly being TRBD1 (5 bases). V lost 5 bases to trimming and J lost 3 bases, with 16 bases between them. Germline CDR1 SGHTA, CDR2 FQGNSA. CDR3 size: 15 residues. CDR3 residues: CASSRPWSREETQYF. The CDR3 DNA sequence: TGTGCCAGCAGCCGGCCGTGGTCCAGGGAAGAGACCCAGTACTTC.

V usage is TRBV27 and J usage is TRBJ2-3, with D perhaps TRBD1 (6 bases). Per germline, CDR1 MNHEY and CDR2 SMNVEV (reference sequence). The V gene lost 6 bases and the J gene lost 1 base, with 11 bases spanning the gap. The length of the CDR3 is 14 residues. In nucleotides, the CDR3 is TGTGCCAGCAGAAGCCAGGGGCGCACAGATACGCAGTATTTT. Translation: CASRSQGRTDTQYF.

The V gene is TRBV6-1, the J gene TRBJ1-2, with 8 bases aligning to TRBD1. Losses at the gene ends were 2 bases for V and 2 bases for J; bases not matched to a gene: 4. Germline V lookup: CDR1 MNHNS, CDR2 SASEGT. There are 15 residues in the CDR3. CDR3 region: CASSEWGQENYGYTF. CDR3 DNA: TGTGCCAGCAGTGAATGGGGACAGGAGAACTATGGCTACACCTTC.

This chain uses TRBV7-6 with TRBJ2-1; TRBD2 agrees at 8 bases. CDR3 length: 16 residues. With V trimmed by 5 bases and J by 7 bases, 13 bases remained unmatched. CDR1 and CDR2 from the germline V gene are SGHVS and FNYEAQ. The CDR3 reads CASSIRGGTFGNEQFF. CDR3 in DNA: TGTGCCAGCAGCATCCGCGGGGGGACCTTTGGGAATGAGCAGTTCTTC.

This rearrangement joins TRBV5-1 to TRBJ1-1; possible D gene TRBD1, 6 bases. V was clipped by 2 bases and J by 7 bases, with 9 bases between them. The CDR3 consists of 12 residues. The germline CDR1 and CDR2 sequences are SGHRS and YFSETQ. CDR3 in amino acids: CASSFQDSEAFF. CDR3 bases: TGCGCCAGCAGCTTTCAGGACAGTGAAGCTTTCTTT.

The V gene is TRBV4-1, the J gene TRBJ1-6, with D unclear. There are 17 residues in the CDR3. V dropped 0 bases and J dropped 0 bases, with 9 bases sitting between them. CDR1 MGHRA and CDR2 YSYEKL come from the germline V gene. CDR3 residues: CASSQDRGSSYNSPLHF. CDR3 DNA: TGCGCCAGCAGCCAAGATAGAGGGAGCTCCTATAATTCACCCCTCCACTTT.

Only a few counts were recorded for this clone. This chain joins TRBV27 and TRBJ1-6; 7 nucleotides match TRBD1. The CDR3 length is 16 residues. V shed 5 bases and J 1 base; nucleotides not matched to a gene: 5. The V gene's germline CDR1 is MNHEY and CDR2 SMNVEV (reference sequence). The CDR3, as DNA: TGTGCCAGCAGTATGAAGGGGGCGTCCTATAATTCACCCCTCCACTTT. Translated, it gives CASSMKGASYNSPLHF.

V and J are TRBV25-1 and TRBJ1-3, with 7 bases matching TRBD1. There are 14 residues in the CDR3. Germline CDR1 reads MGHDK; CDR2 reads SYGVNS. Germline trimming cut 3 bases from V and 6 bases from J; bases unmatched to any gene: 5. CDR3 sequence reads: CASSESRGKNTIYF. In DNA form, the CDR3 reads TGTGCCAGCAGTGAGTCCAGGGGGAAAAACACCATATATTTT.

The chain recombines TRBV6-5 with TRBJ2-3, with TRBD2 matching over 8 bases. Looked up from germline, CDR1 is MNHEY and CDR2 is SVGAGI. This CDR3 comprises 16 residues. Trimming removed 0 bases from V and 3 bases from J; junction bases left unmatched: 5. DNA of the CDR3: TGTGCCAGCAGTTACTCAGTTGTAGCGGGGACAGATACGCAGTATTTT. Its protein product is CASSYSVVAGTDTQYF.

V gene TRBV7-2 combines with J gene TRBJ1-4; tentative D call: TRBD1 (5 bases). The germline V gene encodes CDR1 SGHTA and CDR2 FQGNSA. V was shortened by 5 bases and J by 7 bases, with 17 bases between the two germline ends. CDR3 size: 15 residues. CDR3 sequence reads: CASSPRGGRGEKLFF. The CDR3 bases are TGTGCCAGCAGCCCCCGCGGGGGGAGGGGTGAAAAACTGTTTTTT.

This chain uses TRBV5-4 with TRBJ2-7, with D tentatively TRBD2 (6 bases). V shed 1 base and J shed 7 bases, with 15 bases lying between them. The CDR3 extends over 14 amino acids. Germline V lookup: CDR1 SGHNT, CDR2 YYREEE (reference sequence). CDR3 DNA sequence: TGTGCCAGCAGCTTGAGGCTAGCGAAGGGGGAGCAGTACTTC. It specifies CASSLRLAKGEQYF.

The chain carries TRBV2 and TRBJ1-6, with TRBD1 identical over 7 bases. J lost 10 bases, V lost 6 bases, and 9 bases had no gene match. The length of the CDR3 is 14 residues. The germline gives CDR1 SNHLY, CDR2 FYNNEI. CDR3 residues: CASSLRGLGSPLHF. In nucleotides, the CDR3 is TGTGCCAGCAGCTTAAGGGGGCTGGGATCACCCCTCCACTTT.

V is TRBV18 and J is TRBJ1-5; D is undetermined. CDR1 KGHSH and CDR2 LQKENI come from the germline V gene. This CDR3 is built from 13 residues. V was clipped by 6 bases and J by 2 bases, with 8 bases between them. This chain's CDR3 is CASSTAGNQPQHF. The CDR3 bases are TGTGCCAGCTCCACGGCGGGCAATCAGCCCCAGCATTTT.

The chain couples TRBV11-3 to TRBJ2-4; 7 bases are a match to TRBD1. The CDR3 contains 13 residues. Unmatched junction bases numbered 2, after V lost 1 base and J lost 8 bases. CDR1 and CDR2 (germline): SGHNT, YENEEA. The CDR3 DNA reads TGTGCCAGCAGCTTAGCAGGGGGTGACATTCAGTACTTC. Amino acids: CASSLAGGDIQYF.

The J gene is TRBJ2-2, the V gene TRBV10-3, with 9 bases matching TRBD2. This CDR3 comprises 15 residues. J was trimmed by 7 bases and V by 2 bases; bases with no gene match: 5. Germline values: CDR1 ENHRY, CDR2 SYGVKD. The CDR3 loop reads CAISEGLALSGELFF. The CDR3 region has the DNA TGTGCCATCAGTGAGGGACTAGCGCTCAGCGGGGAGCTGTTTTTT.

The CDR3 is CASSLDIMGGYTF. As DNA, the CDR3 is TGCGCCAGCAGCCTGGACATAATGGGTGGCTACACCTTC. V gene TRBV4-1 combines with J gene TRBJ1-2, with D tentatively TRBD1 (5 bases). The V end was cut by 4 bases, the J end by 7 bases, with 13 bases between. Germline values: CDR1 MGHRA, CDR2 YSYEKL. The CDR3 has 13 residues.

This chain joins TRBV5-6 and TRBJ1-6; D possibly corresponds to TRBD1 (6 bases). Germline CDR1 is SGHDT and CDR2 is YYEEEE. Trimming shortened V by 4 bases and J by 0 bases, and 20 bases separated the two germline ends. The CDR3 sequence is 19 residues long. This CDR3 is CASSRSPLTGSSYNSPLHF. DNA for the CDR3: TGTGCCAGCAGCCGAAGCCCCCTAACAGGGAGCTCCTATAATTCACCCCTCCACTTT.

The chain has TRBV4-2 and TRBJ1-3; perhaps TRBD1 as D (5 bases). The germline V gene encodes CDR1 LGHNA and CDR2 YNFKEQ. Trimming cost V 1 base and J 4 bases, with 17 bases left between them. The CDR3 has 17 amino acids. The chain's CDR3 is CASSQGRGQKAGNTIYF. CDR3 DNA: TGTGCCAGCAGCCAAGGGAGGGGCCAAAAGGCCGGAAACACCATATATTTT.

This chain uses TRBV14 with TRBJ2-3; 10 positions match TRBD1. CDR1 and CDR2 (germline): SGHDN, FVKESK. The CDR3 contains 15 residues. J lost 10 bases, V lost 4 bases, and 11 bases had no gene match. CDR3 residues: CASSPLGTGAESQYF. CDR3 coding DNA: TGTGCCAGCAGCCCACTAGGGACAGGGGCGGAGTCGCAGTATTTT.

The rearrangement uses TRBV7-2 and TRBJ1-1; maybe TRBD1 (6 bases). The V end was cut by 3 bases, the J end by 4 bases, with 15 bases between. Germline CDR1 reads SGHTA; CDR2 reads FQGNSA. This CDR3 contains 15 residues. DNA of the CDR3: TGTGCCAGCAGCTTGGCAGGATCAGGGGTCACTGAAGCTTTCTTT. It encodes CASSLAGSGVTEAFF.

This chain joins TRBV7-9 and TRBJ1-3; TRBD1 aligns across 8 bases. This CDR3 has 15 amino acids. From germline, CDR1 is SEHNR and CDR2 FQNEAQ (reference sequence). Losses at the gene ends were 0 bases for V and 2 bases for J; bases not matched to a gene: 0. The chain's CDR3 is CASSLATGAGNTIYF. CDR3 DNA sequence: TGTGCCAGCAGCTTAGCGACAGGGGCTGGAAACACCATATATTTT.